This TCR beta chain comes out of a study of tumor-infiltrating lymphocytes in primary liver carcinoma. For each extraction, RNA and DNA were obtained together from about 20-30 mg of unsorted bulk tissue. All patients had surgically resected primary liver carcinoma. The CDR3 sequence is 13 residues long. Trimming left V 6 bases short and J 5 bases short, with 11 bases between. Production of TCR beta cDNA used 400 to 650 ng total RNA together with a constant-region primer. Three nested multiplex PCR rounds of slightly modified ARM-PCR generated TCR beta libraries. Use of TRBV1-TRBV30 forward primers with a C-beta reverse primer characterized the first two PCR rounds, which lasted about 9 cycles each. TCRdb ran MiXCR on the multiplex PCR reads and lists one entry per CDR3 protein. Among around 120,000 distinct CDR3 sequences listed, about 68% were seen once. This clonotype was observed at least ten times.

Sequenced sample: liver tumor tissue from sampling region 1. The subset is: tumor region T1, superior pole. This receptor was identified in a woman aged 55-69 years with primary liver carcinoma and hepatitis B virus infection. The V and J genes are TRBV12-3 or TRBV12-4 and TRBJ1-5, with D tentatively TRBD1 (5 bases). The CDR3 spells CASSGQTYQPQHF. Written as DNA, the CDR3 is TGTGCCAGCAGCGGACAAACCTATCAGCCCCAGCATTTT.